This TCR beta chain was sequenced for a study of cytomegalovirus exposure and HLA in healthy donors. Use of 60 Vbeta and 13 Jbeta primers characterized the PCR. This table comes from immunoSEQ multiplex PCR, and its TCRdb copy is limited to in-frame clones, with some not included. The sample consists of approximately 140,000 clones, more than 75% of them appearing once. A note on this clone: Its antigen is unidentified.

The V gene end was trimmed by 2 bases and the J gene end by 3 bases; junction bases not matched to a gene: 13. Germline lookup yields CDR1 MNHNS and CDR2 SASEGT. CDR3 length: 18 amino acids. Findings of the study overall: It was shown in a later analysis that HLA-associated TCR beta chains were more clonally expanded than other, equally common chains. Owing to their indistinguishability, certain V segments, notably TRBV6-2 and TRBV6-3, were excluded.

Sample: PBMCs. The chain joins TRBV6-1 to TRBJ1-1; 9 bases agree with TRBD1. The clonotype originates from a male donor in good health and CMV-seronegative. CDR3 coding DNA: TGTGCCAGCAGTGAACCGGCTGACAGGGGGATTTCAGACACTGAAGCTTTCTTT. Its protein is CASSEPADRGISDTEAFF.